These 18 T cell receptor beta chains were sequenced from one sample in a study of technical replicates of blood from a handful of donors listed by TCRdb under 2017. The receptor library was made with the immunoSEQ multiplex PCR assay. TCRdb obtained this table from immuneACCESS and retained in-frame rearrangements with V and J assigned. These tables miss some clones; where compared with another copy, unresolved V genes account for less than half of the shortfall, and the remainder is unexplained. The sample table shows 60,000 to 90,000 clones, and roughly 92% are seen once. The top ten clones comprise around 0.38% of the sample. The sequencing sample was made of T cells isolated from PBMCs. Source of these receptors: a human donor in good health.

V gene TRBV5-8 combines with J gene TRBJ1-3; maybe TRBD1 (6 bases). V lost 5 bases and J 0 bases, leaving 12 bases between the germline ends. This CDR3 is built from 15 residues. Per germline, CDR1 SGHTS and CDR2 YDEGEE. The CDR3: CASSIGQSSGNTIYF. The CDR3 bases are TGTGCCAGCAGTATAGGACAGTCCTCTGGAAACACCATATATTTT.

The chain has TRBV7-3 and TRBJ2-1; 10 nucleotides line up with TRBD2. Germline CDR1 SGHTA, CDR2 FQGTGA. The V gene end was trimmed by 4 bases and the J gene end by 9 bases; junction bases not matched to a gene: 9. The CDR3 is made up of 15 amino acids. The CDR3 reads CASSSQAGGPSEQFF. In DNA form, the CDR3 reads TGTGCCAGCAGCTCCCAAGCGGGAGGGCCTTCTGAGCAGTTCTTC.

This chain connects TRBV27 to TRBJ2-7; no reliable D call. This CDR3 has 14 amino acids. The germline CDR1 and CDR2 sequences are MNHEY and SMNVEV (reference sequence). Trimming stripped 4 bases from V and 3 bases from J, with 13 bases between. CDR3 region: CASSSSLVNYEQYF. The CDR3 DNA reads as TGTGCCAGCAGTTCTAGTTTAGTGAACTACGAGCAGTACTTC.

This clone came up once. V usage is TRBV6-6 and J usage is TRBJ2-5; 8 bases fit TRBD1. Trimming at V came to 5 bases and at J to 2 bases, leaving 7 bases not matched to a gene. The CDR3 is 15 amino acids. Per germline, CDR1 MNHNY and CDR2 SVGAGI (reference sequence). The DNA for the CDR3 is TGTGCCAGCAGTACCGGGACAGGAAAACAAGAGACCCAGTACTTC. Protein product: CASSTGTGKQETQYF.

V is TRBV7-2 and J is TRBJ2-3, with 8 bases identical to TRBD2. Germline CDR1 is SGHTA and CDR2 is FQGNSA. This CDR3 comprises 15 residues. J lost 1 base, V lost 0 bases, and 0 bases had no gene match. CDR3 in amino acids: CASSLAGLGTDTQYF. CDR3 DNA: TGTGCCAGCAGCTTAGCGGGACTAGGCACAGATACGCAGTATTTT.

This clone was counted between two and nine times. The rearrangement joins TRBV10-3 to TRBJ1-1, with D perhaps TRBD1 (6 bases). This CDR3 spans 14 amino acids. Trimming took 3 bases from V and 1 from J, leaving 9 bases between them. Germline loops: CDR1 ENHRY, CDR2 SYGVKD. The CDR3 spells CAISDRGGNTEAFF. CDR3 DNA sequence: TGTGCCATCAGTGATAGGGGGGGGAACACTGAAGCTTTCTTT.

The rearrangement links TRBV5-4 to TRBJ1-2; a possible D gene is TRBD1 (5 bases). The CDR3 consists of 12 residues. The V end lost 3 bases, the J end lost 8 bases, and 11 bases lay between the germline ends. In germline, CDR1 is SGHNT, CDR2 YYREEE (reference sequence). CDR3 loop: CASSYGGGGYTF. The CDR3 DNA sequence: TGTGCCAGCAGCTATGGGGGAGGCGGCTACACCTTC.

The chain is built from TRBV27 and TRBJ1-5; 8 nucleotides match TRBD1. The V gene end was trimmed by 5 bases and the J gene end by 6 bases; junction bases not matched to a gene: 0. CDR1 is MNHEY, CDR2 SMNVEV, per germline (reference sequence). This CDR3 is built from 12 residues. Here the CDR3 DNA reads TGTGCCAGCAGTGACAGGGGTCAGCCCCAGCATTTT. Protein: CASSDRGQPQHF.

The chain employs TRBV4-3 and TRBJ2-5; 8 bases align to TRBD1. CDR1 and CDR2 from the germline V gene are LGHNA and YSLEER. Trimming at V came to 1 base and at J to 4 bases, leaving 2 bases not matched to a gene. The CDR3 is 14 amino acids. CDR3 coding DNA: TGCGCCAGCAGCCAAGGGACAGGGTTAGAGACCCAGTACTTC. This sequence encodes CASSQGTGLETQYF.

This rearrangement joins TRBV10-3 to TRBJ1-2, with D perhaps matching TRBD1 (5 bases). Germline loops: CDR1 ENHRY, CDR2 SYGVKD. Trimming pared 4 bases from V and 7 bases from J, leaving 22 bases between. The CDR3 has 16 amino acids. For the CDR3, the DNA is TGTGCCATCAGTGTCGGCAGGGCAAGTCAACCTATTGGCTACACCTTC. The encoded protein is CAISVGRASQPIGYTF.

The chain recombines TRBV7-3 with TRBJ2-2; possible D gene TRBD2, 5 bases. The V gene lost 6 bases and the J gene lost 0 bases, with 8 bases spanning the gap. CDR3 length: 14 amino acids. Germline assignment: CDR1 SGHTA and CDR2 FQGTGA. CDR3: CASREGANTGELFF. The CDR3 DNA follows: TGTGCCAGCAGAGAGGGAGCGAACACCGGGGAGCTGTTTTTT.

V is TRBV7-2 and J is TRBJ2-7, with D perhaps TRBD2 (5 bases). Germline V gene lookup returns CDR1 SGHTA and CDR2 FQGNSA. V shed 0 bases and J shed 3 bases, with 12 bases lying between them. This CDR3 is built from 15 residues. The CDR3 DNA reads as TGTGCCAGCAGCTTAGCCCCAGGACTTCACTACGAGCAGTACTTC. Translation gives CASSLAPGLHYEQYF.

Only a few counts were recorded for this clone. The V gene is TRBV19, the J gene TRBJ1-1, with D possibly TRBD1 on 5 matching bases. Trimming cost V 6 bases and J 2 bases, with 13 bases left between them. From germline, CDR1 is LNHDA and CDR2 SQIVND (reference sequence). The CDR3 spans 14 residues. The CDR3 coding sequence is TGTGCCAGTAGGGACACTCAGGTTAACACTGAAGCTTTCTTT. Its protein product is CASRDTQVNTEAFF.

This chain connects TRBV5-4 to TRBJ2-1; 11 bases match TRBD2. There are 15 residues in the CDR3. J gave up 7 bases and V 4 bases, and 7 bases lay outside the gene matches. Germline V gene data show CDR1 as SGHNT and CDR2 as YYREEE (reference sequence). CDR3 DNA sequence: TGTGCCAGCAGCACGGGACTAGCGGAAGCAAATGAGCAGTTCTTC. It encodes CASSTGLAEANEQFF.

The chain has TRBV7-2 and TRBJ2-1; TRBD2 matches 10 bases. The CDR3 sequence is 14 residues long. Trimming took 5 bases from V and 7 from J; bases not matched to a gene: 5. Germline-derived CDR1 and CDR2 are SGHTA and FQGNSA. The CDR3 DNA reads as TGTGCCAGCAGCCTAGAACTAGCGGGGAATGAGCAGTTCTTC. Residues: CASSLELAGNEQFF.

The chain has TRBV16 and TRBJ1-2, with a tentative D call TRBD1 (5 bases). Germline lookup yields CDR1 KGHSY and CDR2 FQNENV. V lost 3 bases to trimming and J lost 8 bases, with 16 bases between them. The CDR3 covers 14 residues. CDR3 region: CASSQSSTGEGYTF. DNA for the CDR3: TGTGCCAGCAGCCAGTCTTCCACAGGAGAGGGCTACACCTTC.

CDR3 nucleotide sequence: TGTGCCAGCAGTCAGGGGCTTGCGGGCTACACCTTC. This sequence encodes CASSQGLAGYTF. The chain employs TRBV7-3 and TRBJ1-2; TRBD1 might be the D (6 bases). The CDR3 runs to 12 residues. Trimming shortened V by 6 bases and J by 8 bases, and 13 bases separated the two germline ends. Germline V gives CDR1 SGHTA, CDR2 FQGTGA. The variable domain in full, completed from reference TRBV7-3 and TRBJ1-2, reads GAGVSQTPSNKVTEKGKYVELRCDPISGHTALYWYRQSLGQGPEFLIYFQGTGAADDSGLPNDRFFAVRPEGSVSTLKIQRTERGDSAVYLCASSQGLAGYTFGSGTRLTVV.

The chain employs TRBV28 and TRBJ1-1; 9 bases agree with TRBD1. Trimming at V came to 6 bases and at J to 4 bases, leaving 12 bases not matched to a gene. CDR1 and CDR2 (germline): MDHEN, SYDVKM. CDR3 length: 16 amino acids. The CDR3 DNA is TGTGCCAGCAGGGGGACAGGGCAGGGATCTGGCACTGAAGCTTTCTTT. Its translation is CASRGTGQGSGTEAFF.